Each of the 18 T cell receptor beta chains below was sequenced from the same sample in a study of CD8 T cells in Susac syndrome. Random hexamers served to reverse transcribe roughly 0.45 to 1 ug RNA. TCRdb used MiXCR to reprocess the immunoSEQ multiplex PCR reads, holding one entry per CDR3 protein. The table has approximately 200,000 distinct CDR3 sequences, roughly 94% seen once; the top ten hold approximately 0.081%. The sequenced sample consisted of CD4+ T cells from PBMCs. All receptors come from a human donor with multiple sclerosis.

This chain connects TRBV7-3 to TRBJ1-5, with TRBD1 matching over 9 bases. Germline V CDR1 and CDR2: SGHTA, FQGTGA. The trim removed 5 bases at V and 3 bases at J, leaving 5 bases unmatched. The CDR3 length is 15 residues. The CDR3 coding sequence is TGTGCCAGCAGCACGGGGACAGGGCCCAATCAGCCCCAGCATTTT. Its protein is CASSTGTGPNQPQHF.

J is TRBJ2-6 and V is TRBV15, with D maybe TRBD1 (7 bases). This CDR3 is 15 amino acids long. Trimming removed 6 bases at V and 1 base at J, with 10 bases between. Germline CDR1 LNHNV, CDR2 YYDKDF (reference sequence). CDR3 amino acids: CATRGGQSGANVLTF. The CDR3 region has the DNA TGTGCCACCAGGGGGGGACAGTCTGGGGCCAACGTCCTGACTTTC.

The chain is built from TRBV6-1 and TRBJ1-5, with TRBD1 identical over 9 bases. The CDR3 is 13 residues long. The germline V gene encodes CDR1 MNHNS and CDR2 SASEGT. With 8 bases clipped from V and 4 bases from J, the junction kept 3 bases outside the gene matches. This CDR3 is CASGGTGNQPQHF. CDR3 DNA: TGTGCCAGCGGTGGGACAGGGAATCAGCCCCAGCATTTT.

This clonotype was found once. This sequence joins TRBV3-1 and TRBJ2-7; 9 nucleotides line up with TRBD2. After removal of 0 bases from V and 5 bases from J, the junction contained 5 bases not matched to a gene. From germline, CDR1 is LGHDT and CDR2 YNNKEL (reference sequence). The CDR3 runs 15 residues. DNA for the CDR3: TGTGCCAGCAGCCAAGAGGGACTAGCAACCCACGAGCAGTACTTC. This translates into CASSQEGLATHEQYF.

This clonotype was counted once. The chain recombines TRBV18 with TRBJ2-7; D not resolved. Germline CDR1 reads KGHSH; CDR2 reads LQKENI. Trimming removed 2 bases at V and 1 base at J, with 6 bases between. The CDR3 sequence is 13 residues long. The CDR3 loop is CASSPSVSYEQYF. The CDR3 coding sequence is TGTGCCAGCTCACCATCGGTTTCCTACGAGCAGTACTTC.

This chain connects TRBV7-9 to TRBJ2-5; perhaps TRBD1 as D (5 bases). Germline V CDR1 and CDR2: SEHNR, FQNEAQ (reference sequence). The CDR3 runs 14 residues. V lost 2 bases and J 5 bases, leaving 12 bases between the germline ends. DNA for the CDR3: TGTGCCAGCAGCTTACGGCAGGGCCGCGAGACCCAGTACTTC. As protein: CASSLRQGRETQYF.

The V gene is TRBV3-1, the J gene TRBJ2-2; tentatively, D is TRBD1 (6 bases). Germline V gene data show CDR1 as LGHDT and CDR2 as YNNKEL (reference sequence). This CDR3 has 17 amino acids. V was trimmed by 4 bases and J by 1 base, leaving 16 bases between them. The CDR3 here is CASSLMGARGNTGELFF. In DNA form, the CDR3 reads TGTGCCAGCAGCCTGATGGGCGCCAGGGGGAACACCGGGGAGCTGTTTTTT.

The V and J genes are TRBV3-1 and TRBJ2-7, with D uncertain. V gave up 3 bases and J gave up 7 bases, with 10 bases separating them. The CDR3 spans 12 residues. Germline V gives CDR1 LGHDT, CDR2 YNNKEL (reference sequence). CDR3 amino acids: CASSQARSEQYF. CDR3 bases: TGTGCCAGCAGCCAGGCCCGGTCAGAGCAGTACTTC.

The V and J genes are TRBV29-1 and TRBJ1-5; D is undetermined. This CDR3 region has 14 residues. Germline V lookup: CDR1 SQVTM, CDR2 ANQGSEA. The V end lost 6 bases, the J end lost 5 bases, and 17 bases lay between the germline ends. CDR3 loop: CSVTTARGDQPQHF. The CDR3 DNA is TGCAGCGTCACCACAGCTCGGGGAGATCAGCCCCAGCATTTT.

This sequence joins TRBV12-3 or TRBV12-4 and TRBJ1-5, with TRBD1 as a possible D gene (6 bases). The V end was cut by 7 bases, the J end by 3 bases, with 13 bases between. This CDR3 has 14 residues. CDR3 sequence reads: CASTPTGTNQPQHF. Written as DNA, the CDR3 is TGTGCCAGCACCCCGACAGGTACCAATCAGCCCCAGCATTTT.

This chain links TRBV5-1 with TRBJ2-1; 16 bases agree with TRBD2. Germline CDR1 reads SGHRS; CDR2 reads YFSETQ. The V gene end was trimmed by 5 bases and the J gene end by 1 base; junction bases not matched to a gene: 9. CDR3 size: 19 residues. In DNA form, the CDR3 reads TGCGCCAGCAGTCCTCCGGGACTAGCGGGGGGGAGGTCCTACAATGAGCAGTTCTTC. This encodes CASSPPGLAGGRSYNEQFF.

The rearrangement links TRBV20-1 to TRBJ2-3; D is possibly TRBD2 (5 bases). V lost 0 bases, J lost 5 bases, and 12 bases lay in between. Germline values: CDR1 DFQATT, CDR2 SNEGSKA (reference sequence). CDR3 length: 14 amino acids. CDR3 DNA: TGCAGTGCTAGAGATAGTGCCGGAGGAGATACGCAGTATTTT. Its protein is CSARDSAGGDTQYF.

The chain carries TRBV5-1 and TRBJ2-5, with TRBD1 as a possible D gene (5 bases). This CDR3 is 14 amino acids long. Per germline, CDR1 SGHRS and CDR2 YFSETQ. Trimming took 0 bases from V and 1 from J, leaving 7 bases between them. The CDR3 DNA is TGCGCCAGCAGCTTGGGACAGATCCAAGAGACCCAGTACTTC. This encodes CASSLGQIQETQYF.

This chain connects TRBV29-1 to TRBJ1-2; maybe TRBD1 (5 bases). The germline V and J ends were trimmed by 3 bases and 12 bases, with 14 bases remaining between them. CDR3 length: 11 amino acids. From germline, CDR1 is SQVTM and CDR2 ANQGSEA. The CDR3 region has the DNA TGCAGCGTTGATCAGGCGGGGGTTAACACCTTC. Translated, it gives CSVDQAGVNTF. Combining the CDR3 with reference TRBV29-1 and TRBJ1-2 gives the whole variable domain SAVISQKPSRDICQRGTSLTIQCQVDSQVTMMFWYRQQPGQSLTLIATANQGSEATYESGFVIDKFPISRPNLTFSTLTVSNMSPEDSSIYLCSVDQAGVNTFGSGTRLTVV.

This chain connects TRBV6-6 to TRBJ2-7, with a weak D call TRBD2 (7 bases). Germline lookup yields CDR1 MNHNY and CDR2 SVGAGI (reference sequence). With 6 bases removed from V and 4 bases from J, the gap between germline ends came to 22 bases. This CDR3 has 16 amino acids. The CDR3 bases are TGTGCCAGCAGACCGGGGGGCACTAGCGCCGCGTACGAGCAGTACTTC. Amino acid sequence: CASRPGGTSAAYEQYF.

The chain uses TRBV30 and TRBJ1-5; weak D call: TRBD1 (5 bases). This CDR3 region has 14 residues. Germline-derived CDR1 and CDR2 are GTSNPN and SVGIG (reference sequence). Written as DNA, the CDR3 is TGTGCGGTGGCCTCGGGACCTAGCAATCAGCCCCAGCATTTT. It specifies CAVASGPSNQPQHF.

The gene calls are TRBV15 and TRBJ1-1; D gene uncertain. The germline gives CDR1 LNHNV, CDR2 YYDKDF (reference sequence). This CDR3 spans 15 amino acids. V lost 0 bases to trimming and J lost 3 bases, with 11 bases between them. The CDR3 sequence: CATSRDLEKDTEAFF. DNA for the CDR3: TGTGCCACCAGCAGAGATCTAGAAAAGGACACTGAAGCTTTCTTT.

The chain carries TRBV10-3 and TRBJ1-2; 8 positions match TRBD1. From germline, CDR1 is ENHRY and CDR2 SYGVKD. After removal of 4 bases from V and 3 bases from J, the junction contained 1 base not matched to a gene. The CDR3 has 13 residues. CDR3 DNA: TGTGCCATCAGTGCGGACAGGGACTATGGCTACACCTTC. As protein: CAISADRDYGYTF.